The present T cell receptor beta chain was sequenced within a study of breast tumors, draining lymph nodes, adjacent tissues. Study findings and constraints: Compared with basal-like, luminal-like tumors shared significantly more repertoire with nontumor tissue. Tumor repertoires ranked between lymph nodes and nontumor tissue in diversity, with V and J gene preferences. Most tumor T cells seemingly derive from lymph node, then expand in tumor. Data only fit, rather than demonstrated, lymph node origin of most tumor T cells.

Samples came from axillary lymph nodes draining the breast cancer. This clonotype was picked up many times. The target antigen is unknown. TCRdb independently ran MiXCR on the multiplex PCR reads; one entry per CDR3 protein. The sample consists of approximately 210,000 distinct CDR3 sequences, less than 40% of them appearing once. The TCR comes from a female donor with breast cancer. Some clones in this sample may be carry-over from other donors' samples. The specimen sequenced was axillary lymph node tissue.

The chain's CDR3 is CSAEGQGAYNEQFF. CDR3 nucleotide sequence: TGCAGCGCTGAGGGTCAGGGGGCATACAATGAGCAGTTCTTC. The rearrangement links TRBV29-1 to TRBJ2-1; 8 bases align to TRBD1. J lost 4 bases, V lost 7 bases, and 9 bases had no gene match. The CDR3 loop spans 14 amino acids. CDR1 and CDR2 from the germline V gene are SQVTM and ANQGSEA.